A single sample gave rise to the 11 T cell receptor beta chains below, sequenced in a study of blood T cell repertoires in COVID-19. Clones were sequenced by immunoSEQ multiplex PCR, and TCRdb holds only the in-frame ones, with some missing. The sample consists of roughly 88,000 clones, 75% to 90% of them appearing once. The sample consisted of peripheral blood. Source of these receptors: an elderly woman with active or convalescent COVID-19.

This clone was recorded a few times. The genes are TRBV6-2 or TRBV6-3 and TRBJ2-1, with 7 bases identical to TRBD1. This CDR3 has 16 amino acids. Unmatched junction bases numbered 16, after V lost 6 bases and J lost 8 bases. The germline CDR1 and CDR2 sequences are MNHEY and SVGEGT. The CDR3 bases are TGTGCCAGCAGCCCCCTCGGGACAGATAGAATCTATGAGCAGTTCTTC. Residues: CASSPLGTDRIYEQFF.

Turning to this clone: The junction differs from germline at one of its ends, possibly a read error. This chain connects TRBV30 to TRBJ2-1; the D is unclear. CDR1 is GTSNPN and CDR2 is SVGIG in the germline V gene (reference sequence). The CDR3 consists of 12 residues. CDR3 DNA: TGTGCCTGGGGAGCTTCCTTCAATGAGCAGTTCTTC. This translates into CAWGASFNEQFF.

The chain couples TRBV30 to TRBJ1-3; 7 bases are shared with TRBD1. This CDR3 has 16 amino acids. V gave up 2 bases and J gave up 0 bases; unmatched junction bases: 7. The germline V gene encodes CDR1 GTSNPN and CDR2 SVGIG (reference sequence). The CDR3 DNA reads TGTGCCTGGAGTAATTACAGGGGAAACTCTGGAAACACCATATATTTT. Protein product: CAWSNYRGNSGNTIYF.

CDR3 DNA sequence: TGTGCCAGCAGCTTGGGGCAGGGACTAATGGCCGGGGAGCTGTTTTTT. Translating it yields CASSLGQGLMAGELFF. The chain has TRBV5-5 and TRBJ2-2, with 7 bases that match TRBD2. Germline V gene sequence: CDR1 SGHKS, CDR2 YYEKEE (reference sequence). The CDR3 is 16 residues long. Trimming cost V 0 bases and J 6 bases; bases outside gene matches: 8.

The chain joins TRBV24-1 to TRBJ2-3, with D maybe TRBD1 (6 bases). The CDR3 consists of 19 residues. Germline values: CDR1 KGHDR, CDR2 SFDVKD. Trimming shortened V by 0 bases and J by 0 bases, and 18 bases separated the two germline ends. The CDR3 DNA is TGTGCCACCAGTGATTTGGTAGTGGACAGACCTGATAGCACAGATACGCAGTATTTT. Its protein is CATSDLVVDRPDSTDTQYF.

The chain employs TRBV7-9 and TRBJ2-4; D remains ambiguous. CDR1 is SEHNR, CDR2 FQNEAQ, per germline (reference sequence). The CDR3 spans 14 residues. V was shortened by 6 bases and J by 0 bases, with 9 bases between the two germline ends. CDR3 DNA: TGTGCCAGCAGTTCGGTTCTAGCCAAAAACATTCAGTACTTC. Its protein is CASSSVLAKNIQYF.

J is TRBJ2-3 and V is TRBV7-9; D remains ambiguous. Germline CDR1 reads SEHNR; CDR2 reads FQNEAQ (reference sequence). V was pared by 5 bases and J by 8 bases, with 20 bases between. The CDR3 has 15 residues. The chain's CDR3 is CASSGPPERLGTQYF. DNA for the CDR3: TGTGCCAGCAGCGGTCCGCCTGAACGACTGGGTACGCAGTATTTT.

The genes are TRBV5-7 and TRBJ1-5; D is unresolved. TRBV5-7 is annotated as an ORF whose role is uncertain. The CDR3 sequence is 13 residues long. The V end lost 4 bases, the J end lost 0 bases, and 5 bases lay between the germline ends. CDR3 nucleotides: TGTGCCAGCAGCCCGGGTAGCAATCAGCCCCAGCATTTT. This encodes CASSPGSNQPQHF.

CDR3 sequence (DNA): TGTGCCAGCAGCCAATCGAGTAGCAGCTATACGCAGTATTTT. Protein product: CASSQSSSSYTQYF. The rearrangement uses TRBV4-2 and TRBJ2-3; D unclear. Trimming took off 2 bases at V and 7 bases at J, with 13 bases between the two ends. CDR3 length: 14 residues. The germline CDR1 and CDR2 sequences are LGHNA and YNFKEQ.

Note on this clone: Other DNA sequences within the sample encode an identical CDR3. The rearrangement uses TRBV5-4 and TRBJ2-7, with 8 bases fitting TRBD1. CDR3 length equals 13 residues. CDR1 is SGHNT and CDR2 is YYREEE in the germline V gene (reference sequence). Trimming at V came to 4 bases and at J to 3 bases, leaving 3 bases not matched to a gene. CDR3 DNA: TGTGCCAGCAGCGTCGACAGGGGCTACGAGCAGTACTTC. Translation gives CASSVDRGYEQYF.

This chain connects TRBV6-5 to TRBJ1-5; a possible D gene is TRBD1 (5 bases). V lost 5 bases and J lost 5, with 16 bases in between. Germline V lookup: CDR1 MNHEY, CDR2 SVGAGI. The CDR3 sequence is 15 residues long. DNA of the CDR3: TGTGCCAGCAGTCCCAAAGCAGGGTGGGATCAGCCCCAGCATTTT. It is translated as CASSPKAGWDQPQHF.